This TCR beta chain came from a study of blood T cell repertoires in COVID-19. Recovery among Cohort 3 donors was established by two negative PCRs, clearance, or symptom resolution. Under the authors' procedure: Amplified reference gene primers provided the basis for estimating nucleated cell counts. Libraries were prepared by immunoSEQ multiplex PCR; TCRdb keeps only in-frame clonotypes and omits some of them. That table is the source of V, J and clone size, and D and trimming were worked out from the DNA. The repertoire holds over 200,000 clones, around 86% seen once, with around a sixth in the top ten. The sequence came from a young man who had recovered from COVID-19. The material sequenced was PBMCs or T cells enriched from blood (not recorded which).

The CDR3 DNA sequence: TGTGCCAGCAGCCAAAGCGGGTCTGAGACCCAGTACTTC. This gives the protein CASSQSGSETQYF. This chain connects TRBV3-1 (or the pseudogene TRBV3-2) to TRBJ2-5; a possible D gene is TRBD2 (6 bases). Trimming pared 2 bases from V and 5 bases from J, leaving 9 bases between. Germline CDR1 and CDR2: LGHDT and YNNKEL (reference sequence). This CDR3 has 13 residues.